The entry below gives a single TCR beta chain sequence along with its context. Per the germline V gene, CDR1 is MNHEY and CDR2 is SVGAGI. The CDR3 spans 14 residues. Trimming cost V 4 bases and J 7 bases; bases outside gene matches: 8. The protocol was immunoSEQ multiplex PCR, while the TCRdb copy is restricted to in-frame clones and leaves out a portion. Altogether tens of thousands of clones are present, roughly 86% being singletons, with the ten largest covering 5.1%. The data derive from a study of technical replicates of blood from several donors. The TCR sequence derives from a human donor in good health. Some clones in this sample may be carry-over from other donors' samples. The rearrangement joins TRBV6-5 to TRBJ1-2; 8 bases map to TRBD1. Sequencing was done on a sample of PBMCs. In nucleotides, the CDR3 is TGTGCCAGCAGTTTCCGGGACAGGTGGTCTGGCTACACCTTC. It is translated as CASSFRDRWSGYTF.